A single sample gave rise to the 18 T cell receptor beta chains below, sequenced in a study of shared clonotypes between healthy human individuals. As defined, naive CD8 cells were CD45RO-negative and positively selected for CCR7, with terminally differentiated effector memory CD45RA+ cells excluded. Using immunoSEQ multiplex PCR, the repertoire was profiled, and TCRdb retains in-frame clones only, with some absent. There are just over 2,000,000 clones in the sample; approximately 94% occur only once, and roughly 1% lies in the top ten. The sequenced material came from naive CD8+ T cells sorted from blood. The receptor source for this set is a man aged 18 to 35 in good health.

The chain is built from TRBV7-9 and TRBJ1-3, with TRBD1 matching over 7 bases. Germline V gene sequence: CDR1 SEHNR, CDR2 FQNEAQ (reference sequence). The CDR3 runs to 16 residues. V lost 5 bases and J lost 3; bases outside the gene matches: 10. The CDR3 reads CASSDPTGFGGNTIYF. The CDR3 coding sequence is TGTGCCAGCAGCGACCCGACAGGGTTTGGTGGAAACACCATATATTTT.

As to this clone: Other DNA sequences in this sample translate to the same CDR3. The chain joins TRBV6-5 to TRBJ2-7, with TRBD2 matching over 8 bases. With 5 bases clipped from V and 2 bases from J, the junction kept 5 bases outside the gene matches. Germline assignment: CDR1 MNHEY and CDR2 SVGAGI. The CDR3 length is 14 residues. This CDR3 is CASSLTSGTYEQYF. In DNA form, the CDR3 reads TGTGCCAGCAGTCTTACTAGCGGAACCTACGAGCAGTACTTC.

This chain joins TRBV5-6 and TRBJ2-1; the match to TRBD2 covers 8 bases. The ends lost 0 bases at V and 10 bases at J; junction bases unmatched: 9. Germline CDR1 and CDR2: SGHDT and YYEEEE. The CDR3 spans 15 residues. CDR3 in amino acids: CASSLDTSGILEQFF. Written as DNA, the CDR3 is TGTGCCAGCAGCTTGGATACTAGCGGCATTTTGGAGCAGTTCTTC.

The rearrangement links TRBV4-2 to TRBJ2-7; 9 nucleotides agree with TRBD2. The germline V gene encodes CDR1 LGHNA and CDR2 YNFKEQ. With V trimmed by 0 bases and J by 5 bases, 8 bases remained unmatched. This CDR3 has 16 amino acids. The chain's CDR3 is CASSQDPLAGLHEQYF. The DNA of the CDR3 is TGTGCCAGCAGCCAAGACCCCCTAGCGGGGTTACACGAGCAGTACTTC.

V gene TRBV9 combines with J gene TRBJ2-2; D may be TRBD2 (5 bases). The CDR3 runs 15 residues. Trimming took off 3 bases at V and 5 bases at J, with 14 bases between the two ends. The V gene's germline CDR1 is SGDLS and CDR2 YYNGEE. The CDR3 here is CASSAPGFGTGELFF. The DNA of the CDR3 is TGTGCCAGCAGCGCCCCGGGATTCGGGACCGGGGAGCTGTTTTTT.

The chain has TRBV15 and TRBJ2-5; 9 bases match TRBD1. Germline loops: CDR1 LNHNV, CDR2 YYDKDF (reference sequence). The CDR3 totals 16 residues. Losses at the gene ends were 0 bases for V and 2 bases for J; bases not matched to a gene: 4. CDR3 residues: CATSREQGAIQETQYF. Here the CDR3 DNA reads TGTGCCACCAGCAGAGAACAGGGGGCAATACAAGAGACCCAGTACTTC. Using reference TRBV15 and TRBJ2-5 for the parts outside the CDR3, the full variable domain is DAMVIQNPRYQVTQFGKPVTLSCSQTLNHNVMYWYQQKSSQAPKLLFHYYDKDFNNEADTPDNFQSRRPNTSFCFLDIRSPGLGDTAMYLCATSREQGAIQETQYFGPGTRLLVL.

J is TRBJ1-1 and V is TRBV2; the D gene is possibly TRBD1 (5 bases). There are 15 residues in the CDR3. Germline-derived CDR1 and CDR2 are SNHLY and FYNNEI. The V end lost 7 bases, the J end lost 1 base, and 16 bases lay between the germline ends. CDR3 amino acids: CASIGQPGTNTEAFF. DNA for the CDR3: TGTGCCAGCATCGGTCAGCCGGGGACGAACACTGAAGCTTTCTTT.

A single count supports this clone. The rearrangement joins TRBV5-1 to TRBJ2-7; D is tentatively TRBD1 or TRBD2 (6 bases each). With 4 bases removed from V and 3 bases from J, the gap between germline ends came to 14 bases. The CDR3 spans 14 residues. Germline V gene sequence: CDR1 SGHRS, CDR2 YFSETQ. The CDR3: CASSGPEGGYEQYF. CDR3 nucleotide sequence: TGCGCCAGCAGCGGGCCTGAGGGGGGCTACGAGCAGTACTTC. Combining the CDR3 with reference TRBV5-1 and TRBJ2-7 gives the whole variable domain KAGVTQTPRYLIKTRGQQVTLSCSPISGHRSVSWYQQTPGQGLQFLFEYFSETQRNKGNFPGRFSGRQFSNSRSEMNVSTLELGDSALYLCASSGPEGGYEQYFGPGTRLTVT.

This CDR3 is CASSSGAGELFF. Written as DNA, the CDR3 is TGTGCCAGCAGCTCTGGAGCCGGGGAGCTGTTTTTT. V gene TRBV11-2 combines with J gene TRBJ2-2; unclear D gene. The CDR3 is made up of 12 amino acids. Germline V gene data show CDR1 as SGHAT and CDR2 as FQNNGV. V was cut by 4 bases and J by 6 bases, with 6 bases left in between.

The V and J genes are TRBV7-9 and TRBJ2-1; a possible D gene is TRBD1 (5 bases). CDR1 is SEHNR, CDR2 FQNEAQ, per germline (reference sequence). Trimming took off 1 base at V and 3 bases at J, with 7 bases between the two ends. The CDR3 runs to 14 residues. The CDR3: CASSLVDNYNEQFF. The CDR3 DNA is TGTGCCAGCAGCTTAGTGGACAACTACAATGAGCAGTTCTTC.

This chain's CDR3 is CASSLWRTGVDYEQYF. DNA for the CDR3: TGTGCCAGCAGTTTGTGGAGGACAGGGGTGGACTACGAGCAGTACTTC. V is TRBV28 and J is TRBJ2-7, with 9 bases that match TRBD1. V was clipped by 3 bases and J by 3 bases; unmatched bases: 9. The CDR3 is 16 amino acids. CDR1 MDHEN and CDR2 SYDVKM come from the germline V gene.

As to this clone: The identical CDR3 is also encoded by other nucleotide sequences in the sample. CDR3 nucleotides: TGTGCCAGCAGCTTAGCGGGGACCAATTCACCCCTCCACTTT. As protein: CASSLAGTNSPLHF. The J gene is TRBJ1-6, the V gene TRBV7-9; TRBD1 might be the D (5 bases). V was trimmed by 0 bases and J by 7 bases, leaving 7 bases between them. Germline V gene sequence: CDR1 SEHNR, CDR2 FQNEAQ (reference sequence). The length of the CDR3 is 14 residues. Complete variable domain (other parts from reference TRBV7-9 and TRBJ1-6): DTGVSQNPRHKITKRGQNVTFRCDPISEHNRLYWYRQTLGQGPEFLTYFQNEAQLEKSRLLSDRFSAERPKGSFSTLEIQRTEQGDSAMYLCASSLAGTNSPLHFGNGTRLTVT.

This chain links TRBV7-2 with TRBJ2-1, with 7 bases identical to TRBD2. This CDR3 comprises 14 residues. From germline, CDR1 is SGHTA and CDR2 FQGNSA. After removal of 2 bases from V and 3 bases from J, the junction contained 1 base not matched to a gene. The CDR3 DNA is TGTGCCAGCAGCTTATCTAGCGGCTACAATGAGCAGTTCTTC. Its protein product is CASSLSSGYNEQFF.

The chain uses TRBV19 and TRBJ2-2; 7 bases fit TRBD1. V gave up 5 bases and J gave up 0 bases; unmatched junction bases: 3. The germline CDR1 and CDR2 sequences are LNHDA and SQIVND (reference sequence). CDR3 length: 15 amino acids. CDR3 region: CASSPGTANTGELFF. The DNA of the CDR3 is TGTGCCAGTAGTCCTGGGACAGCGAACACCGGGGAGCTGTTTTTT. The variable domain in full, completed from reference TRBV19 and TRBJ2-2, reads DGGITQSPKYLFRKEGQNVTLSCEQNLNHDAMYWYRQDPGQGLRLIYYSQIVNDFQKGDIAEGYSVSREKKESFPLTVTSAQKNPTAFYLCASSPGTANTGELFFGEGSRLTVL.

This clone was observed once. The genes are TRBV9 and TRBJ2-1; TRBD2 aligns across 9 bases. Germline assignment: CDR1 SGDLS and CDR2 YYNGEE. The CDR3 is 16 residues long. After removal of 3 bases from V and 2 bases from J, the junction contained 6 bases not matched to a gene. CDR3 sequence: CASSAWSSGAYNEQFF. CDR3 nucleotides: TGTGCCAGCAGCGCCTGGTCTAGCGGGGCCTACAATGAGCAGTTCTTC.

For this clone: Additional DNA sequences in this sample encode the identical CDR3. The chain joins TRBV6-6 to TRBJ2-7; 10 bases fit TRBD2. V gave up 2 bases and J gave up 3 bases; unmatched junction bases: 1. Germline values: CDR1 MNHNY, CDR2 SVGAGI (reference sequence). This CDR3 region has 14 residues. The CDR3 DNA reads TGTGCCAGCAGTTACGGACTAGCGGACTACGAGCAGTACTTC. Translation gives CASSYGLADYEQYF.

The chain combines TRBV6-6 with TRBJ1-6; unclear D gene. The germline V and J ends were trimmed by 2 bases and 9 bases, with 11 bases remaining between them. The CDR3 extends over 14 amino acids. CDR1 and CDR2 (germline): MNHNY, SVGAGI (reference sequence). The CDR3 region is CASSYLDGSSPLHF. CDR3 coding DNA: TGTGCCAGCAGTTACCTAGACGGGAGTTCACCCCTCCACTTT.

Concerning this clone itself: This sample includes further DNA sequences coding for the same CDR3. This chain links TRBV13 with TRBJ2-7; 8 bases line up with TRBD1. V lost 0 bases and J lost 1; bases outside the gene matches: 2. The CDR3 contains 15 residues. Germline assignment: CDR1 PRHDT and CDR2 FYEKMQ (reference sequence). CDR3 nucleotides: TGTGCCAGCAGCTTAGGTACAGGGGGGTCCTACGAGCAGTACTTC. Protein product: CASSLGTGGSYEQYF.